Listed here are 13 T cell receptor beta chains from one sample, sequenced in a study of OX40 agonist ivuxolimab in advanced cancers. Library preparation used the immunoSEQ multiplex PCR assay. TCRdb limited this immuneACCESS table to in-frame rearrangements with V and J called. A share of clones is missing; checked studies link under half to unresolved V genes, and the rest is unexplained. Present in this sample are roughly 15,000 clones, around 87% of which were seen just once. The top ten clonotypes cover under 8.5% of the sample. The specimen comprised CD4+ or CD8+ T cells sorted from blood, sampled in a trial of the OX40 agonist ivuxolimab. Receptors originate from an adult with an advanced solid tumor such as melanoma, head and neck, liver or kidney cancer.

In its sample, this clone was seen once. The CDR3 coding sequence is TGTGCCAGCAAAATAGCGTCGGGCACCGGGGAGCTGTTTTTT. Amino acids: CASKIASGTGELFF. The chain combines TRBV7-3 with TRBJ2-2; TRBD2 is a possible D gene (5 bases). The length of the CDR3 is 14 residues. The V gene's germline CDR1 is SGHTA and CDR2 FQGTGA. With 7 bases removed from V and 4 bases from J, the gap between germline ends came to 13 bases.

The chain couples TRBV27 to TRBJ1-4; 10 bases map to TRBD1. The CDR3 totals 17 residues. From germline, CDR1 is MNHEY and CDR2 SMNVEV (reference sequence). V gave up 2 bases and J gave up 8 bases; unmatched junction bases: 11. The CDR3 nucleotides are TGTGCCAGCAGTTTAGGGACAGGGGATAATCTAAGGGAAAAACTGTTTTTT. It specifies CASSLGTGDNLREKLFF. Full variable domain (outside the CDR3, taken from reference TRBV27 and TRBJ1-4): EAQVTQNPRYLITVTGKKLTVTCSQNMNHEYMSWYRQDPGLGLRQIYYSMNVEVTDKGDVPEGYKVSRKEKRNFPLILESPSPNQTSLYFCASSLGTGDNLREKLFFGSGTQLSVL.

The chain combines TRBV6-1 with TRBJ1-5; D unclear. V lost 11 bases and J 0 bases, leaving 11 bases between the germline ends. CDR1 is MNHNS and CDR2 is SASEGT in the germline V gene. The CDR3 is 13 residues long. CDR3 DNA sequence: TGTGCCTCAGGAGGTGATAGCAATCAGCCCCAGCATTTT. It specifies CASGGDSNQPQHF.

The table lists this clone with a count of one. V is TRBV30 and J is TRBJ1-1, with a weak D call TRBD1 (5 bases). Germline values: CDR1 GTSNPN, CDR2 SVGIG (reference sequence). The V gene lost 6 bases and the J gene lost 9 bases, with 14 bases spanning the gap. There are 11 residues in the CDR3. CDR3 sequence reads: CACERGRQAFF. The DNA for the CDR3 is TGTGCCTGTGAGCGGGGCAGGCAAGCTTTCTTT.

This chain connects TRBV5-1 to TRBJ2-1; the match to TRBD1 covers 7 bases. Germline loops: CDR1 SGHRS, CDR2 YFSETQ. V dropped 4 bases and J dropped 6; count of bases not matched to a gene: 10. The length of the CDR3 is 15 residues. DNA for the CDR3: TGCGCCAGCAGCGCTCCGACAGGGAAGGGCAATGAGCAGTTCTTC. Translated, it gives CASSAPTGKGNEQFF.

The chain combines TRBV6-5 with TRBJ1-1; possibly TRBD1 for D (5 bases). The CDR3 has 13 amino acids. Trimming shortened V by 5 bases and J by 6 bases, and 13 bases separated the two germline ends. Germline CDR1 reads MNHEY; CDR2 reads SVGAGI. The CDR3 coding sequence is TGTGCCAGCAGTACTCCCGGGACGGCTGAAGCTTTCTTT. Protein product: CASSTPGTAEAFF.

This clone was seen just once. The chain uses TRBV14 and TRBJ1-1; the D gene is possibly TRBD1 (5 bases). CDR3 length: 16 amino acids. With 3 bases removed from V and 0 bases from J, the gap between germline ends came to 14 bases. Germline-derived CDR1 and CDR2 are SGHDN and FVKESK. DNA of the CDR3: TGTGCCAGCAGCCACGGACACCGAGGGCTGAACACTGAAGCTTTCTTT. Protein: CASSHGHRGLNTEAFF.

This sequence joins TRBV6-1 and TRBJ1-1; possible D gene TRBD1, 5 bases. The CDR3 runs 11 residues. Trimming removed 10 bases from V and 7 bases from J, with 13 bases in between. CDR1 is MNHNS and CDR2 is SASEGT in the germline V gene. In DNA form, the CDR3 reads TGTGCCACCGTGCGGGACGTTGAAGCTTTCTTT. This encodes CATVRDVEAFF.

The chain recombines TRBV2 with TRBJ2-7; D perhaps matches TRBD1 (6 bases). Per germline, CDR1 SNHLY and CDR2 FYNNEI. The CDR3 runs 14 residues. V was clipped by 5 bases and J by 0 bases, with 11 bases between them. CDR3 region: CASSPGQPSYEQYF. CDR3 sequence (DNA): TGTGCCAGCAGTCCAGGACAGCCCTCCTACGAGCAGTACTTC.

CDR3 loop: CASSLVSSGANVLTF. CDR3 nucleotide sequence: TGTGCCAGCAGTTTGGTGAGCTCTGGGGCCAACGTCCTGACTTTC. The V gene is TRBV27, the J gene TRBJ2-6; D not certain. Per the germline V gene, CDR1 is MNHEY and CDR2 is SMNVEV (reference sequence). This CDR3 region has 15 residues. V lost 3 bases and J 0 bases, leaving 6 bases between the germline ends. Together with reference TRBV27 and TRBJ2-6, the CDR3 gives the full variable domain: EAQVTQNPRYLITVTGKKLTVTCSQNMNHEYMSWYRQDPGLGLRQIYYSMNVEVTDKGDVPEGYKVSRKEKRNFPLILESPSPNQTSLYFCASSLVSSGANVLTFGAGSRLTVL.

The gene calls are TRBV7-9 and TRBJ1-1; D gene ambiguous. Per the germline V gene, CDR1 is SEHNR and CDR2 is FQNEAQ (reference sequence). V lost 5 bases, J lost 7 bases, and 14 bases lay in between. The CDR3 loop spans 13 amino acids. CDR3 nucleotides: TGTGCCAGCAGCCGACACGGTCCGCATGAAGCTTTCTTT. Translated, it gives CASSRHGPHEAFF.

The chain employs TRBV18 and TRBJ1-6; D uncertain. Trimming removed 5 bases from V and 2 bases from J, with 16 bases in between. CDR1 KGHSH and CDR2 LQKENI come from the germline V gene. The CDR3 has 17 residues. Here the CDR3 DNA reads TGTGCCAGCTCAACCTCTCCTGGGATCACCTATAATTCACCCCTCCACTTT. It specifies CASSTSPGITYNSPLHF.

The V call is TRBV18, the J call TRBJ1-3; no reliable D call. Germline V gene lookup returns CDR1 KGHSH and CDR2 LQKENI. CDR3 length: 13 residues. Trimming took 2 bases from V and 8 from J, leaving 10 bases between them. CDR3 sequence: CASSPVTVDTIYF. The CDR3 nucleotides read TGTGCCAGCTCACCAGTCACCGTGGACACCATATATTTT.